The 19 T cell receptor beta chains below come from one sample, sequenced in a study of blood T cell repertoires in COVID-19. Generated by immunoSEQ multiplex PCR, the TCRdb table keeps only in-frame clones and is missing some. The sample has 140,000 to 150,000 clones, over 80% seen once. Sequences were obtained from PBMCs or T cells enriched from blood (not recorded which). These receptors were taken from a woman in her fifties or sixties who had been exposed to COVID-19.

This chain links TRBV9 with TRBJ1-3; no clear D. Looked up from germline, CDR1 is SGDLS and CDR2 is YYNGEE. CDR3 size: 15 residues. Trimming took 6 bases from V and 3 from J, leaving 16 bases between them. The CDR3 sequence is CASTVTGDYGNTIYF. The CDR3 region has the DNA TGTGCCAGCACCGTGACGGGCGACTATGGAAACACCATATATTTT.

The CDR3 nucleotides are TGTGCCAGTAGTCCCAGGACAGAGGAAGCTTTCTTT. Protein: CASSPRTEEAFF. The rearrangement joins TRBV19 to TRBJ1-1; perhaps TRBD1 as D (6 bases). The V end was cut by 5 bases, the J end by 8 bases, with 12 bases between. The CDR3 loop spans 12 amino acids. The germline V gene has CDR1 LNHDA and CDR2 SQIVND (reference sequence).

The V and J genes are TRBV25-1 and TRBJ1-3; D not certain. This CDR3 is built from 14 residues. Germline CDR1 and CDR2: MGHDK and SYGVNS. The V end was cut by 7 bases, the J end by 3 bases, with 13 bases between. DNA for the CDR3: TGTGCCAGCAAGGAGTCGGGAGGTGGAAACACCATATATTTT. It encodes CASKESGGGNTIYF. Full variable domain (rest looked up from reference TRBV25-1 and TRBJ1-3): EADIYQTPRYLVIGTGKKITLECSQTMGHDKMYWYQQDPGMELHLIHYSYGVNSTEKGDLSSESTVSRIRTEHFPLTLESARPSHTSQYLCASKESGGGNTIYFGEGSWLTVV.

The chain employs TRBV27 and TRBJ1-6, with unresolved D. Looked up from germline, CDR1 is MNHEY and CDR2 is SMNVEV (reference sequence). The V end was cut by 2 bases, the J end by 7 bases, with 12 bases between. The CDR3 extends over 15 amino acids. CDR3 in DNA: TGTGCCAGCAGTTTAAAGGACCGAGGGAATTCACCCCTCCACTTT. Its translation: CASSLKDRGNSPLHF.

The V and J genes are TRBV12-5 and TRBJ2-1; 13 bases map to TRBD2. Losses at the gene ends were 3 bases for V and 8 bases for J; bases not matched to a gene: 1. The germline gives CDR1 LGHNT, CDR2 FRNRAP. CDR3 length equals 14 residues. The DNA for the CDR3 is TGTGCTAGTGGTTTTGGACTAGCGGGAGATGAGCAGTTCTTC. Translating gives CASGFGLAGDEQFF.

J is TRBJ2-3 and V is TRBV7-2; TRBD2 agrees at 14 bases. Unmatched junction bases numbered 5, after V lost 1 base and J lost 2 bases. This CDR3 contains 18 residues. Germline V gene lookup returns CDR1 SGHTA and CDR2 FQGNSA. CDR3 protein: CASSLDRTSGGTTDTQYF. The CDR3 region has the DNA TGTGCCAGCAGCTTAGACCGGACTAGCGGGGGGACCACAGATACGCAGTATTTT.

The J gene is TRBJ2-3, the V gene TRBV9; the match to TRBD1 covers 9 bases. Germline V gene data show CDR1 as SGDLS and CDR2 as YYNGEE. Trimming removed 0 bases from V and 2 bases from J; junction bases left unmatched: 1. The CDR3 totals 15 residues. CDR3 in amino acids: CASSVDRGLTDTQYF. CDR3 in DNA: TGTGCCAGCAGCGTAGACAGGGGGCTCACAGATACGCAGTATTTT.

This chain links TRBV6-2 or TRBV6-3 with TRBJ2-5, with a possible D match to TRBD2 (5 bases). Trimming removed 4 bases from V and 9 bases from J, with 27 bases in between. The CDR3 length is 17 residues. Germline V CDR1 and CDR2: MNHEY, SVGEGT. The CDR3, as DNA: TGTGCCAGCAGTTTACTCCTCCCCTGGACTGAAAAGGAGCCCCAGTACTTC. This codes for CASSLLLPWTEKEPQYF.

The V and J genes are TRBV12-5 and TRBJ2-1; no firm D call. Trimming took off 5 bases at V and 5 bases at J, with 7 bases between the two ends. The CDR3 extends over 12 amino acids. In germline, CDR1 is LGHNT, CDR2 FRNRAP. CDR3 in DNA: TGTGCTAGTGGTCCCTCTCACAATGAGCAGTTCTTC. It codes for CASGPSHNEQFF.

The V gene is TRBV6-1, the J gene TRBJ2-1; a weak D match, TRBD2 (5 bases). CDR1 is MNHNS, CDR2 SASEGT, per germline. The germline V and J ends were trimmed by 2 bases and 7 bases, with 12 bases remaining between them. The CDR3 has 14 amino acids. In DNA form, the CDR3 reads TGTGCCAGCAGTGAAAGGTCAGTAGCGAATGAGCAGTTCTTC. Protein product: CASSERSVANEQFF.

This clone was detected only a few times. The rearrangement links TRBV7-8 to TRBJ1-1; D is ambiguous. Germline V gives CDR1 SGHVS, CDR2 FQNEAQ. Between the trimmed V and J ends, which lost 1 base and 1 base, there was a span of 7 bases. This CDR3 region has 14 residues. DNA of the CDR3: TGTGCCAGCAGCTTAGAATGGCCGAACACTGAAGCTTTCTTT. It is translated as CASSLEWPNTEAFF.

This sequence joins TRBV9 and TRBJ2-7, with a possible D match to TRBD2 (6 bases). Germline V gene lookup returns CDR1 SGDLS and CDR2 YYNGEE. V lost 0 bases, J lost 6 bases, and 16 bases lay in between. The CDR3 has 15 amino acids. The DNA of the CDR3 is TGTGCCAGCAGCGTAGACTATGGCGGGATTGGCGAGCAGTACTTC. Its protein is CASSVDYGGIGEQYF.

The chain uses TRBV19 and TRBJ2-2; 10 bases line up with TRBD2. With V trimmed by 5 bases and J by 0 bases, 3 bases remained unmatched. The germline gives CDR1 LNHDA, CDR2 SQIVND (reference sequence). The CDR3 covers 16 residues. The CDR3 protein is CASSPLAGANTGELFF. The CDR3 bases are TGTGCCAGTAGTCCCCTAGCGGGAGCGAACACCGGGGAGCTGTTTTTT.

The CDR3 region has the DNA TGTGCCAGCAGCCTACGTCTAGCGGGGGCTCCCACAGATACGCAGTATTTT. As protein: CASSLRLAGAPTDTQYF. The chain couples TRBV5-4 to TRBJ2-3; TRBD2 agrees at 10 bases. V was clipped by 4 bases and J by 2 bases; unmatched bases: 10. The CDR3 has 17 amino acids. CDR1 and CDR2 (germline): SGHNT, YYREEE (reference sequence).

This sequence joins TRBV20-1 and TRBJ2-3; 12 bases match TRBD2. CDR1 and CDR2 (germline): DFQATT, SNEGSKA (reference sequence). The trim removed 3 bases at V and 3 bases at J, leaving 4 bases unmatched. The CDR3 has 15 amino acids. CDR3 sequence (DNA): TGCAGTGCTAGTCAGACTAGCGGGAGAACAGATACGCAGTATTTT. It is translated as CSASQTSGRTDTQYF.

This clone was found a few times. V and J are TRBV6-4 and TRBJ1-1; 10 nucleotides align to TRBD1. The CDR3 has 16 residues. Unmatched junction bases numbered 6, after V lost 0 bases and J lost 5 bases. CDR1 and CDR2 from the germline V gene are MRHNA and SNTAGT. CDR3 sequence reads: CASSDSPGTGATEAFF. The CDR3 coding sequence is TGTGCCAGCAGTGACTCCCCTGGGACAGGGGCGACTGAAGCTTTCTTT.

This sequence joins TRBV29-1 and TRBJ1-5; tentatively, D is TRBD1 (6 bases). The CDR3 length is 14 residues. Trimming stripped 6 bases from V and 3 bases from J, with 15 bases between. Germline CDR1 and CDR2: SQVTM and ANQGSEA. CDR3: CSVSPGQFNQPQHF. CDR3 sequence (DNA): TGCAGCGTCAGCCCAGGACAGTTCAATCAGCCCCAGCATTTT.

The table lists this clone with a few counts. The rearrangement joins TRBV10-3 to TRBJ2-7; D is perhaps TRBD2 (5 bases). CDR3 size: 14 residues. CDR1 is ENHRY, CDR2 SYGVKD, per germline. V was cut by 1 base and J by 3 bases, with 10 bases left in between. In nucleotides, the CDR3 is TGTGCCATCAGTGAGTGGGATCGGGGCTACGAGCAGTACTTC. Translation: CAISEWDRGYEQYF.

The rearrangement uses TRBV7-8 and TRBJ1-1; D uncertain. CDR3 length: 13 residues. CDR1 is SGHVS, CDR2 FQNEAQ, per germline. Trimming cost V 0 bases and J 4 bases, with 6 bases left between them. The CDR3 loop reads CASSLARGTEAFF. DNA for the CDR3: TGTGCCAGCAGCTTAGCGCGGGGCACTGAAGCTTTCTTT.